The 29 T cell receptor beta chains presented below share a single source sample, sequenced in a study of spatial heterogeneity in lung cancer. Whole-study findings and limits: Counts of expanded intratumoral alpha and beta TCRs tracked tumor mutation counts.

Indicated time point: sample taken at primary tumor resection. No antigen has been assigned to these receptors. MiXCR, applied by TCRdb to the 5' RACE reads, yields one record per CDR3 protein. Among some 800 distinct CDR3 sequences listed, 13% to 15% were seen once. Sequencing used lung tumor tissue, obtained at surgery. The receptors were sampled from a male donor with early-stage non-small cell lung cancer.

The chain links TRBV4-3 to TRBJ2-7, with D perhaps TRBD1 (6 bases). The CDR3 is 15 amino acids. Germline CDR1 and CDR2: LGHNA and YSLEER. The ends were cut back, 0 bases at V and 3 bases at J, with 12 bases in the middle. The CDR3: CASSQERQAFYEQYF. The DNA of the CDR3 is TGCGCCAGCAGCCAAGAGCGACAGGCCTTCTACGAGCAGTACTTC.

By share, this clonotype ranks as large. The rearrangement joins TRBV29-1 to TRBJ1-1; D possibly corresponds to TRBD1 (5 bases). In germline, CDR1 is SQVTM, CDR2 ANQGSEA. Trimming took 7 bases from V and 5 from J, leaving 17 bases between them. This CDR3 has 13 residues. CDR3 amino acids: CSAGRETRTEAFF. The CDR3 DNA reads as TGCAGCGCCGGCAGGGAAACACGGACTGAAGCTTTCTTT.

Within the sample, this clonotype is large. J is TRBJ1-6 and V is TRBV27; D gene unclear. CDR1 is MNHEY, CDR2 SMNVEV, per germline (reference sequence). V was pared by 7 bases and J by 11 bases, with 15 bases between. This CDR3 comprises 13 residues. CDR3 sequence reads: CASTGEPHAPLHF. The CDR3 nucleotides are TGTGCCAGCACCGGGGAGCCTCACGCACCCCTCCACTTT.

By its share, this clonotype is large. The genes are TRBV7-8 and TRBJ1-1; the D is unclear. Germline CDR1 and CDR2: SGHVS and FQNEAQ. The CDR3 spans 14 residues. Trimming removed 1 base from V and 2 bases from J, with 8 bases in between. CDR3 residues: CASSLVQVNTEAFF. In DNA form, the CDR3 reads TGTGCCAGCAGCTTAGTCCAGGTAAACACTGAAGCTTTCTTT. The full variable domain, its missing parts supplied by reference TRBV7-8 and TRBJ1-1, is GAGVSQSPRYKVAKRGQDVALRCDPISGHVSLFWYQQALGQGPEFLTYFQNEAQLDKSGLPSDRFFAERPEGSVSTLKIQRTQQEDSAVYLCASSLVQVNTEAFFGQGTRLTVV.

In this sample, this clonotype is medium-sized. The gene calls are TRBV5-1 and TRBJ2-7, with 7 bases that match TRBD2. Trimming removed 0 bases from V and 13 bases from J; junction bases left unmatched: 13. The CDR3 consists of 14 residues. Looked up from germline, CDR1 is SGHRS and CDR2 is YFSETQ. The CDR3, as DNA: TGCGCCAGCAGCTTGGCGCCAGGAGCGGGATCCCAATACTTC. Translating gives CASSLAPGAGSQYF.

In its sample, this clonotype ranks as medium-sized. This chain uses TRBV18 with TRBJ2-5, with D perhaps TRBD2 (6 bases). The CDR3 totals 13 residues. With 3 bases removed from V and 4 bases from J, the gap between germline ends came to 9 bases. CDR1 KGHSH and CDR2 LQKENI come from the germline V gene. DNA for the CDR3: TGTGCCAGCTCACCGGGGGGAGGAGAGACCCAGTACTTC. This translates into CASSPGGGETQYF.

The gene calls are TRBV7-2 and TRBJ2-4; D gene uncertain. The germline V gene has CDR1 SGHTA and CDR2 FQGNSA. The V and J ends lost 4 bases and 2 bases respectively, with 12 bases between them. The CDR3 totals 15 residues. As DNA, the CDR3 is TGTGCCAGCAGCTGGTCTCGCGATTCCAAAAACATTCAGTACTTC. As protein: CASSWSRDSKNIQYF. Drawing the rest from reference TRBV7-2 and TRBJ2-4, the complete variable domain is GAGVSQSPSNKVTEKGKDVELRCDPISGHTALYWYRQSLGQGLEFLIYFQGNSAPDKSGLPSDRFSAERTGGSVSTLTIQRTQQEDSAVYLCASSWSRDSKNIQYFGAGTRLSVL.

By share, this clonotype ranks as medium-sized. CDR3 protein: CATSKYYSNQPQHF. The CDR3 DNA is TGTGCCACCAGCAAATATTATAGCAATCAGCCCCAGCATTTT. The genes are TRBV15 and TRBJ1-5, with D unclear. CDR3 length equals 14 residues. Trimming cost V 4 bases and J 0 bases, with 7 bases left between them. The germline V gene has CDR1 LNHNV and CDR2 YYDKDF (reference sequence).

This clonotype was recorded a few times. CDR3 nucleotide sequence: TGTGCCAGCAGCTACACACCGGGACTAGCGGGAGGGCCGAACACCGGGGAGCTGTTTTTT. Protein: CASSYTPGLAGGPNTGELFF. This chain uses TRBV12-3 or TRBV12-4 with TRBJ2-2, with 16 bases identical to TRBD2. V trimming: 6 bases; J trimming: 0 bases; junction bases outside the gene matches: 10. There are 20 residues in the CDR3.

By frequency in the sample, this clonotype is large. The V call is TRBV11-2, the J call TRBJ1-1; D is ambiguous. Germline loops: CDR1 SGHAT, CDR2 FQNNGV. Trimming took 4 bases from V and 4 from J, leaving 7 bases between them. The CDR3 loop spans 12 amino acids. Here the CDR3 DNA reads TGTGCCAGCAGCTACCGGGGCACTGAAGCTTTCTTT. Protein product: CASSYRGTEAFF.

This clonotype is large by share. The V call is TRBV27, the J call TRBJ1-1; D unclear. V was clipped by 7 bases and J by 2 bases, with 8 bases between them. Germline V lookup: CDR1 MNHEY, CDR2 SMNVEV (reference sequence). The CDR3 extends over 12 amino acids. CDR3 sequence (DNA): TGTGCCAGCAAACTGGGAAACACTGAAGCTTTCTTT. This codes for CASKLGNTEAFF.

This clonotype was seen more than once but under ten times. The genes are TRBV5-6 and TRBJ2-6; unclear D gene. Trimming shortened V by 5 bases and J by 0 bases, and 6 bases separated the two germline ends. The CDR3 length is 14 residues. CDR1 is SGHDT and CDR2 is YYEEEE in the germline V gene. The CDR3 sequence is CASSPGSGANVLTF. The CDR3 nucleotides read TGTGCCAGCAGTCCAGGCTCTGGGGCCAACGTCCTGACTTTC.

This clonotype is judged medium-sized (0.01 to 0.1%). The CDR3 region is CASRTAGGPNEQFF. The CDR3 DNA is TGTGCCAGCAGGACAGCGGGAGGGCCCAATGAGCAGTTCTTC. The chain combines TRBV6-6 with TRBJ2-1, with TRBD2 matching over 10 bases. This CDR3 comprises 14 residues. Germline CDR1 and CDR2: MNHNY and SVGAGI (reference sequence). V gave up 6 bases and J gave up 6 bases; unmatched junction bases: 5.

By proportion, this clonotype is large (0.1 to 1%). The chain recombines TRBV7-2 with TRBJ2-6; TRBD1 aligns across 8 bases. Germline V CDR1 and CDR2: SGHTA, FQGNSA. This CDR3 is 17 amino acids long. V trimming: 7 bases; J trimming: 0 bases; junction bases outside the gene matches: 8. The CDR3 region has the DNA TGTGCCAGCACCGACAGGGGTTATAGCTCTGGGGCCAACGTCCTGACTTTC. Its protein is CASTDRGYSSGANVLTF.

This clonotype was picked up a small number of times. The chain links TRBV5-6 to TRBJ2-1; 7 nucleotides line up with TRBD1. Unmatched junction bases numbered 5, after V lost 4 bases and J lost 4 bases. This CDR3 spans 14 amino acids. Germline V gene lookup returns CDR1 SGHDT and CDR2 YYEEEE. In nucleotides, the CDR3 is TGTGCCAGCAGCGTCGGGACAGCTTACAATGAGCAGTTCTTC. Its translation is CASSVGTAYNEQFF.

By share, this clonotype ranks as medium-sized. V and J are TRBV5-1 and TRBJ2-5; D remains ambiguous. CDR1 is SGHRS and CDR2 is YFSETQ in the germline V gene. The CDR3 totals 12 residues. V dropped 5 bases and J dropped 1 base, with 6 bases sitting between them. In DNA form, the CDR3 reads TGCGCCAGCAGTCAGAGCCAAGAGACCCAGTACTTC. This translates into CASSQSQETQYF.

Within the sample, this clonotype is large. The chain employs TRBV29-1 and TRBJ1-1; 7 bases line up with TRBD1. After removal of 4 bases from V and 6 bases from J, the junction contained 8 bases not matched to a gene. CDR1 is SQVTM and CDR2 is ANQGSEA in the germline V gene. The CDR3 runs to 13 residues. The CDR3 loop is CSVVKGAGAEAFF. In nucleotides, the CDR3 is TGCAGCGTTGTTAAGGGGGCGGGGGCTGAAGCTTTCTTT. The full variable domain, in which reference TRBV29-1 and TRBJ1-1 provide the parts outside the CDR3, is SAVISQKPSRDICQRGTSLTIQCQVDSQVTMMFWYRQQPGQSLTLIATANQGSEATYESGFVIDKFPISRPNLTFSTLTVSNMSPEDSSIYLCSVVKGAGAEAFFGQGTRLTVV.

Sample share makes this clonotype medium-sized. The rearrangement joins TRBV2 to TRBJ1-5; D gene ambiguous. The CDR3 is 12 residues long. The germline CDR1 and CDR2 sequences are SNHLY and FYNNEI. The V gene lost 4 bases and the J gene lost 5 bases, with 6 bases spanning the gap. The CDR3 is CASSGADQPQHF. CDR3 coding DNA: TGTGCCAGCAGTGGAGCAGATCAGCCCCAGCATTTT.

The rearrangement uses TRBV7-9 and TRBJ1-4; no clear D. The CDR3 sequence is 15 residues long. The ends were cut back, 2 bases at V and 2 bases at J, with 9 bases in the middle. CDR1 is SEHNR and CDR2 is FQNEAQ in the germline V gene (reference sequence). CDR3 in DNA: TGTGCCAGCAGCTTATACGGGCAGACTAATGAAAAACTGTTTTTT. Residues: CASSLYGQTNEKLFF.

This clonotype has only a few counts. A read error may account for a junction end that differs from germline. The chain is built from TRBV5-1 and TRBJ1-1, with 7 nucleotides matching TRBD1. The CDR3 extends over 17 amino acids. Germline V gives CDR1 SGHRS, CDR2 YFSETQ. The CDR3 protein is CASSLGAGGEMNTEAFF. The CDR3 nucleotides read TGCGCCAGTAGCTTGGGCGCAGGGGGGGAGATGAACACTGAAGCTTTCTTT.

This clonotype is labeled medium-sized. V and J are TRBV28 and TRBJ2-5; a weak D match, TRBD1 (5 bases). In germline, CDR1 is MDHEN, CDR2 SYDVKM. This CDR3 has 13 amino acids. The V end lost 3 bases, the J end lost 2 bases, and 7 bases lay between the germline ends. The CDR3 region is CASSFPGQETQYF. In nucleotides, the CDR3 is TGTGCCAGCAGTTTCCCAGGGCAAGAGACCCAGTACTTC.

By sample share, this clonotype is large (0.1 to 1%). V is TRBV4-3 and J is TRBJ1-2; perhaps TRBD1 as D (5 bases). The CDR3 is 13 amino acids. Germline CDR1 LGHNA, CDR2 YSLEER. V dropped 0 bases and J dropped 8 bases, with 10 bases sitting between them. The CDR3 spells CASSQDRDGGYTF. Written as DNA, the CDR3 is TGCGCCAGCAGCCAAGATAGGGACGGAGGCTACACCTTC.

This clonotype rates as medium-sized (0.01 to 0.1%). The chain employs TRBV28 and TRBJ2-2, with a possible D match to TRBD1 (6 bases). This CDR3 has 15 residues. V dropped 7 bases and J dropped 4 bases, with 16 bases sitting between them. Per the germline V gene, CDR1 is MDHEN and CDR2 is SYDVKM. CDR3 sequence: CASILQGPRTGELFF. As DNA, the CDR3 is TGTGCCAGCATCCTACAGGGACCGCGCACCGGGGAGCTGTTTTTT.

This clonotype rates as large. The genes are TRBV29-1 and TRBJ1-6, with D unclear. Trimming removed 6 bases from V and 12 bases from J, with 21 bases in between. Germline V gene data show CDR1 as SQVTM and CDR2 as ANQGSEA. The CDR3 is 14 residues long. The CDR3 DNA reads TGCAGCGTCCCTCCGGGCCGTCGGAGTCAACCCCTCCACTTT. It translates to CSVPPGRRSQPLHF. The full variable domain, its missing parts supplied by reference TRBV29-1 and TRBJ1-6, is SAVISQKPSRDICQRGTSLTIQCQVDSQVTMMFWYRQQPGQSLTLIATANQGSEATYESGFVIDKFPISRPNLTFSTLTVSNMSPEDSSIYLCSVPPGRRSQPLHFGNGTRLTVT.

The table lists this clonotype with a few counts. The chain joins TRBV12-3 or TRBV12-4 to TRBJ1-5; D gene unclear. Trimming left V 5 bases short and J 7 bases short, with 9 bases between. The CDR3 consists of 12 residues. This CDR3 is CASSPSGQPQHF. CDR3 in DNA: TGTGCCAGCAGTCCCTCCGGGCAGCCCCAGCATTTT.

This clonotype was counted a few times. The chain recombines TRBV19 with TRBJ2-5; D may be TRBD1 (5 bases). V was cut by 3 bases and J by 4 bases, with 9 bases left in between. There are 13 residues in the CDR3. Germline CDR1 LNHDA, CDR2 SQIVND (reference sequence). CDR3 loop: CASSIQGSETQYF. CDR3 nucleotide sequence: TGTGCCAGTAGTATCCAGGGCTCAGAGACCCAGTACTTC.

By its share, this clonotype is large. The rearrangement joins TRBV5-6 to TRBJ2-5; 7 bases are shared with TRBD1. Losses at the gene ends were 5 bases for V and 9 bases for J; bases not matched to a gene: 13. The germline CDR1 and CDR2 sequences are SGHDT and YYEEEE. The CDR3 spans 14 residues. Here the CDR3 reads CASRPGQTPVPQYF. The CDR3 region has the DNA TGTGCCAGCAGGCCGGGACAGACGCCAGTGCCCCAGTACTTC.

The V gene is TRBV2, the J gene TRBJ2-2, with D possibly being TRBD1 or TRBD2 (5 bases each). CDR3 size: 16 residues. CDR1 and CDR2 (germline): SNHLY, FYNNEI. V was clipped by 4 bases and J by 2 bases, with 14 bases between them. In DNA, the CDR3 is TGTGCCAGCAGTGGAAGGGACCCATCTAACACCGGGGAGCTGTTTTTT. The encoded protein is CASSGRDPSNTGELFF.

This clonotype was counted a few times. V and J are TRBV6-5 and TRBJ1-4; D is unresolved. Trimming stripped 8 bases from V and 6 bases from J, with 13 bases between. The CDR3 has 13 amino acids. Germline values: CDR1 MNHEY, CDR2 SVGAGI. CDR3 in DNA: TGTGCCAGCTCTCGGAATGGGGATGAAAAACTGTTTTTT. Amino acid sequence: CASSRNGDEKLFF.